This TCR beta chain stems from a study of cytomegalovirus exposure and HLA in healthy donors. PCR used 60 Vbeta primers and 13 Jbeta primers. Clones were sequenced by immunoSEQ multiplex PCR, and TCRdb holds only the in-frame ones, with some missing. The table shows about 280,000 clones, with about 87% occurring only once. The CDR3 runs to 15 residues. V lost 8 bases, J lost 2 bases, and 16 bases lay in between. From germline, CDR1 is LNHDA and CDR2 SQIVND (reference sequence). This chain uses TRBV19 with TRBJ1-3, with a weak D call TRBD1 (6 bases). The sequenced sample consisted of PBMCs. The receptor was derived from a woman under 30 in good health and CMV-seronegative. Written as DNA, the CDR3 is TGTGCCAGTTCGCGACAGGTATCGGCTGGAAACACCATATATTTT. It specifies CASSRQVSAGNTIYF.